This TCR beta chain was documented in a study of blood T cells in healthy people across ages. The germline V gene has CDR1 DFQATT and CDR2 SNEGSKA (reference sequence). The CDR3 loop spans 14 amino acids. The J segment lost 3 bases and the V segment lost 8 bases, leaving 8 bases of the junction unmatched. In terms of origin and age, donors were healthy Caucasian individuals from Russia aged roughly 6 to 100. The use of a sample-barcoded 5' primer and a J-beta primer mix characterized a second PCR of roughly 6 to 11 cycles. TCRdb reprocessed the 5' RACE reads via MiXCR and lists one record per CDR3 protein. The sample shows over 1.5 million distinct CDR3 sequences, 40% to 55% of them seen only once. Study-level results: The fall in TCR beta diversity per million T cells was roughly linear with age.

This clonotype showed up just a few times. As yet, its antigen is unknown. The TCR sequence derives from a woman in her thirties or forties in good health. The sample comprised blood. V is TRBV20-1 and J is TRBJ2-3, with 10 bases that match TRBD2. The CDR3 reads CSTSGGASTDTQYF. The CDR3 coding sequence is TGCAGTACGAGCGGGGGGGCTAGTACAGATACGCAGTATTTT.